The clone carrying this TCR beta chain was seen just once. Its antigen remains unidentified. This entry belongs to a study of OX40 agonist ivuxolimab in advanced cancers. About the study: With a range of roughly 20 to 79, age averaged approximately 55 years, and 65% to 90% were male.

Some clones are missing from TCRdb's copy, which holds only in-frame ones; the method was immunoSEQ multiplex PCR. The sample has over 85,000 clones; about 91% are singletons. Study results and limitations: Individuals who were partial responders at 0.1-3.0 mg/kg had clonal expansion that ranked among the lowest.

CDR3 length equals 16 residues. V gave up 5 bases and J gave up 7 bases, with 20 bases separating them. CDR1 and CDR2 (germline): SEHNR, FQNEAQ (reference sequence). Blood was sampled at baseline, cycle 4 day 1, and cycle 7 day 1. Sample: CD4+ or CD8+ T cells sorted from blood, taken in a trial of the OX40 agonist ivuxolimab. The chain uses TRBV7-9 and TRBJ1-4, with a tentative D call TRBD1 (6 bases). This TCR derives from an adult with an advanced solid tumor such as melanoma, head and neck, liver or kidney cancer. This chain's CDR3 is CASSPRQVLFGEKLFF. In DNA, the CDR3 is TGTGCCAGCAGCCCTAGACAGGTCCTCTTTGGTGAAAAACTGTTTTTT.